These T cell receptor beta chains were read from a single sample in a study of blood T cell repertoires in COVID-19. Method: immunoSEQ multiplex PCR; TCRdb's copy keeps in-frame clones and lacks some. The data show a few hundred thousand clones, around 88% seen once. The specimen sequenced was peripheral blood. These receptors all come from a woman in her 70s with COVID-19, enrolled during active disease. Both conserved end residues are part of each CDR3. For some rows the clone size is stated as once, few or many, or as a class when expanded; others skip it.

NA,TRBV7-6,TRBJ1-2,CASSLAAGANGYTF
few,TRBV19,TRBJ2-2,CASKTTGTGIGELFF
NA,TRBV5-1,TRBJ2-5,CASSLYRMGLIETQYF
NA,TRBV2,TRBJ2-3,CASSAAWETTQYF
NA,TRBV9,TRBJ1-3,CASSVDRGSRSTIYF
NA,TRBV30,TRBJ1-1,CAWSPPTGGSTEAFF
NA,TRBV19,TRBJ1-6,CASSIFAGQGSPLHF
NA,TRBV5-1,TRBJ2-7,CASSLEFGGNLAYEQYF
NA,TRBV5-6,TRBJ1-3,CASSLGLFSGNTIYF
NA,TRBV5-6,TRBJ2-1,CASSLPGYNEQFF
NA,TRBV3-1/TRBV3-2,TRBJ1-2,CASSSRTPYYGYTF
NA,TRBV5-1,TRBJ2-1,CASNPTGTYYNEQFF
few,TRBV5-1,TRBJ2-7,CASSTVPGASYEQYF
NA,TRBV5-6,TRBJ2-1,CASSFPGKSGEQFF
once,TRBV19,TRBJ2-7,CASSIDGAGGHSYEQYF
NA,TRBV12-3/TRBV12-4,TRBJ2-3,CASSYGTGGTFF
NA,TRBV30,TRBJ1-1,CAGRDGQFFTEAFF
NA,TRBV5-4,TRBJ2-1,CASSGSGGEQFF
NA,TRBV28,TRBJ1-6,CASSLRVGGIINSPLHF
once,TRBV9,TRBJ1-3,CASSVGGASGNTIYF
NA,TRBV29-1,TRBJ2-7,CSVTGQGIYEQYF
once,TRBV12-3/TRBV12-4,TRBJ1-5,CASSFAGSQPQHF
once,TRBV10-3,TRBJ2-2,CAISALAGNTGELFF
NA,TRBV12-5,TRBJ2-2,CASERGQPGELFF
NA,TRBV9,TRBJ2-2,CASSSSSGTSGYNTGELFF
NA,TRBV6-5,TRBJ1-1,CATLSTGWGTEAFF
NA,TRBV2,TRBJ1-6,CASSLGGRASPLHF
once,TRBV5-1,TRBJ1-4,CARIADNEKLFF
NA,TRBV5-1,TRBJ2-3,CASSPRAGGPDTQYF
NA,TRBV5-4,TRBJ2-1,CASSPDRGEQFF
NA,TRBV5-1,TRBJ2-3,CASSDKAGEDTQYF
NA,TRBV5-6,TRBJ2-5,CASSLDGQGDPQETQYF
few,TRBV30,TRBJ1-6,CAWSAPRGIYNSPLHF
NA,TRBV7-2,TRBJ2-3,CASSLVGGGGSDTQYF
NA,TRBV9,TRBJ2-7,CASSGSPGDYYEQYF
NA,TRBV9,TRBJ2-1,CASSTSGSTYNEQFF
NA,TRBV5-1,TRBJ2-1,CASSLPLGSYNEQFF
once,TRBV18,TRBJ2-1,CASSPLLASEQFF
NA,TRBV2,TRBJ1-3,CASSGQQGVFVGNTIYF
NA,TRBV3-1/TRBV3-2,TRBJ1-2,CASSRQVRGNYGYTF
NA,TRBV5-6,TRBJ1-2,CASSTGTGGPNYGYTF
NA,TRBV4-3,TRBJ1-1,CASSRTGGRNTEAFF
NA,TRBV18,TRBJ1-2,CASSATQANYGYTF
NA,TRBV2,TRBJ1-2,CASSGQGAGYTF
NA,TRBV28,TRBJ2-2,CASRGENTGELFF
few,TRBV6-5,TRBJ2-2,CASRNRELNTGELFF
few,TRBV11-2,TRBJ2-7,CASSVAAGLYYEQYF
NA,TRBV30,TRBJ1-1,CAWSGYHTEAFF
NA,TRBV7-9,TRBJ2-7,CASSLQGISYEQYF
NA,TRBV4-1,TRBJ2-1,CASSLSGTSGGLDEQFF
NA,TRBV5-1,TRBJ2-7,CASSLETGTYEQYF
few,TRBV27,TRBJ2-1,CASSLRTGFEQFF
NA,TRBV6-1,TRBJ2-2,CASSGRGTGNTGELFF
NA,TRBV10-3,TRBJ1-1,CAITTGQGAPEAFF